The rows below give T cell receptor beta chains drawn from one sample of a study of shared clonotypes between healthy human individuals. Assay: immunoSEQ multiplex PCR; the TCRdb copy retains only in-frame clones and omits some. The table includes 2 million to 2.5 million clones, about 92% detected once. The sample comprised naive CD8+ T cells from PBMCs. The source is a young man in good health. Some clones in this sample may be carry-over from other donors' samples. Each CDR3 is given with its conserved first and last residue. D genes are given only for firm matches. A clone size is listed for some rows: how often the clone was seen (once, few, many), or a class if it is expanded.

D	size	V	J	DNA	CDR3
TRBD1	.	TRBV4-1	TRBJ2-3	TGCGCCAGCAGCCAAGATAGGTCAGCCCGACAGGGCCCAGATACGCAGTATTTT	CASSQDRSARQGPDTQYF
.	.	TRBV7-2	TRBJ2-7	TGTGCCAGCAGCTTGTGGTCGGCAGTTTCCTACGAGCAGTACTTC	CASSLWSAVSYEQYF
.	.	TRBV6-5	TRBJ1-1	TGTGCCAGCAGTTACTCGCACGGGGCGGCTGAAGCTTTCTTT	CASSYSHGAAEAFF
TRBD2	.	TRBV28	TRBJ2-1	TGTGCCAGCAGCAAGACTAGCGGGGGCTACAATGAGCAGTTCTTC	CASSKTSGGYNEQFF
.	.	TRBV28	TRBJ1-2	TGTGCCAGCAGTTTCCGGGGACGGGCTAACTATGGCTACACCTTC	CASSFRGRANYGYTF
.	.	TRBV7-9	TRBJ1-1	TGTGCCAGCACCGACAGGAACACTGAAGCTTTCTTT	CASTDRNTEAFF
.	.	TRBV7-9	TRBJ2-1	TGTGCCAGCAGCTTAGTTCGAGCAGGGTACTCCCATGAGCAGTTCTTC	CASSLVRAGYSHEQFF
.	.	TRBV19	TRBJ2-1	TGTGCCAGTAGTATAGGAACCGCGGGACCCTACAATGAGCAGTTCTTC	CASSIGTAGPYNEQFF
.	once	TRBV28	TRBJ1-2	TGTGCCAGCAGTTCCCACCTAAGGGAAGGCTACACCTTC	CASSSHLREGYTF
.	.	TRBV28	TRBJ2-5	TGTGCCAGCGGGAAAGATTGGACCCAGTACTTC	CASGKDWTQYF
TRBD2	.	TRBV7-9	TRBJ2-1	TGTGCCAGCAGTTCTAGCGGGAGAGAGCAGTTCTTC	CASSSSGREQFF
.	.	TRBV27	TRBJ2-3	TGTGCCAGCAGTTTGATTACCCCGAGGACAGATACGCAGTATTTT	CASSLITPRTDTQYF
.	once	TRBV11-2	TRBJ2-7	TGTGCCAGCAGCTTAGTGGGGACGAGAGGCTACGAGCAGTACTTC	CASSLVGTRGYEQYF
.	.	TRBV19	TRBJ1-5	TGTGCCAGTACCGAGTACAGGGATGGAGGGCTCAGTCAGCCCCAGCATTTT	CASTEYRDGGLSQPQHF
.	.	TRBV5-6	TRBJ2-7	TGTGCCAGCAGCCAAGACAGCTACGAGCAGTACTTC	CASSQDSYEQYF
.	.	TRBV7-9	TRBJ2-3	TGTGCCAGCCGGAGCGAGCCTAGCACAGATACGCAGTATTTT	CASRSEPSTDTQYF